Below, one T cell receptor (beta chain) is given with its context. CD45RO-negative, CCR7-selected cells formed the naive CD8 fraction, which excluded terminally differentiated effector memory CD45RA+ cells. These data originate in a study of shared clonotypes between healthy human individuals. Germline V gene sequence: CDR1 MNHEY, CDR2 SMNVEV (reference sequence). This CDR3 is 15 amino acids long. V shed 4 bases, J shed 3 bases, and the junction held 7 bases outside the gene matches. Sorted-subset replicate PCR reactions were performed with approximately 180 ng DNA, corresponding to tens of thousands of T cell genomes. Generated by immunoSEQ multiplex PCR, the TCRdb table keeps only in-frame clones and is missing some. The sample holds about 2.1 million clones; 85% to 95% are singletons and the top ten take 1.5% to 2%.

Sequences were obtained from naive CD8+ T cells from PBMCs. The rearrangement uses TRBV27 and TRBJ2-7; 9 bases agree with TRBD2. The sequence was obtained from a young man in good health. Some clones in this sample may be carry-over from other donors' samples. CDR3 loop: CASSSPQREVYEQYF. The CDR3, as DNA: TGTGCCAGCAGTTCCCCCCAGCGGGAGGTCTACGAGCAGTACTTC.